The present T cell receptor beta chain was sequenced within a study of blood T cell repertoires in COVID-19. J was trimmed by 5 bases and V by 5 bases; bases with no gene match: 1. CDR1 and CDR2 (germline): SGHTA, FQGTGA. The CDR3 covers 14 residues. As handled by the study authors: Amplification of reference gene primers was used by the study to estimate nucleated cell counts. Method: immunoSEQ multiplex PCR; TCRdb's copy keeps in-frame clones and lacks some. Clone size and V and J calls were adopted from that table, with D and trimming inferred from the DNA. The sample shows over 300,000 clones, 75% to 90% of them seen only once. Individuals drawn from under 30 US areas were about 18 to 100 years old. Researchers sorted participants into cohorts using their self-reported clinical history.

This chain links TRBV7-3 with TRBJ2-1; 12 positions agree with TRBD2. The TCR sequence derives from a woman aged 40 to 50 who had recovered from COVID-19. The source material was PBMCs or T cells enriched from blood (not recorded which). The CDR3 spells CASSPSGRDNEQFF. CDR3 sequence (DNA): TGTGCCAGCAGCCCTAGCGGGAGGGACAATGAGCAGTTCTTC.